Listed here is a single T cell receptor (beta chain). Measured with immunoSEQ multiplex PCR; TCRdb has only the in-frame clones, and not every one. The data show 250,000 or so clones, approximately 90% seen once. Participants were placed into cohorts based on the clinical history they reported. The source of the sample is a study of blood T cell repertoires in COVID-19. The overall study: Sample material is recorded as cDNA or gDNA derived from T cells, B-cell-depleted T cells, or PBMCs.

Per the germline V gene, CDR1 is KGHSH and CDR2 is LQKENI. Trimming took 3 bases from V and 4 from J, leaving 12 bases between them. The CDR3 is 14 residues long. This chain joins TRBV18 and TRBJ1-1, with no clear D. The clonotype originates from a man aged 35 to 55 who had recovered from COVID-19. The sample consisted of PBMCs or T cells enriched from blood (not recorded which). DNA for the CDR3: TGTGCCAGCTCACCGAGGGTTGAAGGCACTGAAGCTTTCTTT. Translated, it gives CASSPRVEGTEAFF.